The 19 T cell receptor beta chains reported below all come from one sample, sequenced in a study of identical twins. TCRdb passed the 5' RACE reads through MiXCR, listing each CDR3 protein once. This table holds 690,000 or so distinct CDR3 sequences, 8.6% found once. This sample also belongs to another study, concerning yellow fever vaccine responses in identical twins.

Material: PBMCs. These receptors were obtained from a woman between 18 and 29 years old in good health.

This chain connects TRBV20-1 to TRBJ1-4; D may be TRBD1 (6 bases). V was trimmed by 3 bases and J by 4 bases, leaving 12 bases between them. Germline lookup yields CDR1 DFQATT and CDR2 SNEGSKA (reference sequence). The CDR3 is 14 amino acids. DNA for the CDR3: TGCAGTGCTAGTTCTGGACAGCTTAATGAAAAACTGTTTTTT. It specifies CSASSGQLNEKLFF.

There are many counts of this clonotype. The CDR3 DNA is TGTGCCAGCAGCCTCCGACTAGCCCTGCAGTTCTTC. Protein: CASSLRLALQFF. The genes are TRBV7-9 and TRBJ2-1; 7 nucleotides line up with TRBD2. The CDR3 totals 12 residues. Germline V gene lookup returns CDR1 SEHNR and CDR2 FQNEAQ (reference sequence). Trimming took 5 bases from V and 12 from J; bases not matched to a gene: 7.

V usage is TRBV7-3 and J usage is TRBJ2-3, with 10 bases identical to TRBD2. J was trimmed by 1 base and V by 4 bases; bases with no gene match: 2. Germline CDR1 SGHTA, CDR2 FQGTGA. The CDR3 has 15 residues. The CDR3 coding sequence is TGTGCCAGCAGCTGGGGGACTAGCGGCACAGATACGCAGTATTTT. Translated, it gives CASSWGTSGTDTQYF.

This chain connects TRBV6-1 to TRBJ2-7, with a possible D match to TRBD1 (6 bases). This CDR3 region has 15 residues. CDR1 and CDR2 from the germline V gene are MNHNS and SASEGT. The V end lost 5 bases, the J end lost 1 base, and 15 bases lay between the germline ends. CDR3: CASSLGGHGSYEQYF. Here the CDR3 DNA reads TGTGCCAGCAGTCTAGGGGGTCATGGGTCCTACGAGCAGTACTTC.

As to this clonotype: The CDR3 ends on some other residue instead of the conserved phenylalanine or tryptophan, so this is likely a read error. The chain has TRBV7-3 and TRBJ2-1, with 9 bases aligning to TRBD2. The CDR3 totals 18 residues. CDR1 and CDR2 (germline): SGHTA, FQGTGA. The CDR3 sequence: CTSSLVPKSSGIYNEQFL. CDR3 nucleotides: TGTACCAGCAGTTTAGTTCCGAAATCTAGCGGGATTTACAATGAGCAGTTCCTC.

This clonotype was seen a few times. The CDR3 region is CSVGGQQGTEAFF. CDR3 DNA: TGCAGCGTGGGCGGACAGCAGGGCACTGAAGCTTTCTTT. The rearrangement joins TRBV29-1 to TRBJ1-1; the D gene is possibly TRBD1 (6 bases). This CDR3 is 13 amino acids long. V was cut by 6 bases and J by 4 bases, with 15 bases left in between. Germline loops: CDR1 SQVTM, CDR2 ANQGSEA.

This clonotype was detected only a few times. The rearrangement uses TRBV16 and TRBJ1-2; perhaps TRBD1 as D (5 bases). V lost 6 bases and J lost 8, with 13 bases in between. This CDR3 is 12 amino acids long. The germline V gene encodes CDR1 KGHSY and CDR2 FQNENV. The chain's CDR3 is CASRVPSGGYTF. The CDR3 DNA reads as TGTGCCAGCAGGGTCCCGTCAGGGGGCTACACCTTC.

This chain joins TRBV9 and TRBJ2-3; D not certain. CDR3 size: 15 residues. Germline-derived CDR1 and CDR2 are SGDLS and YYNGEE. V was trimmed by 0 bases and J by 2 bases, leaving 10 bases between them. The CDR3 DNA sequence: TGTGCCAGCAGCGTAGTAGGGTCAGACACAGATACGCAGTATTTT. Translation gives CASSVVGSDTDTQYF.

The chain employs TRBV20-1 and TRBJ2-3; 7 nucleotides match TRBD1. In germline, CDR1 is DFQATT, CDR2 SNEGSKA (reference sequence). J gave up 2 bases and V 1 base, and 12 bases lay outside the gene matches. CDR3 size: 17 residues. The CDR3 protein is CSARATAGGLFTDTQYF. CDR3 nucleotides: TGCAGTGCTAGAGCCACGGCAGGGGGTCTATTCACAGATACGCAGTATTTT.

This clonotype was observed a handful of times. The chain has TRBV29-1 and TRBJ2-2; D is ambiguous. V was shortened by 0 bases and J by 11 bases, with 16 bases between the two germline ends. The CDR3 runs 14 residues. CDR1 and CDR2 (germline): SQVTM, ANQGSEA. DNA for the CDR3: TGCAGCGTTGAAGATTTAAGCGAGTCCCTAGAGCTGTTTTTT. It encodes CSVEDLSESLELFF.

The chain couples TRBV6-2 or TRBV6-3 to TRBJ2-2; D may be TRBD1 (5 bases). The V and J ends lost 6 bases and 3 bases respectively, with 14 bases between them. This CDR3 is 15 amino acids long. CDR1 and CDR2 from the germline V gene are MNHEY and SVGEGT. The DNA of the CDR3 is TGTGCCAGCAGATCAGATGGGGCGTACACCGGGGAGCTGTTTTTT. Protein: CASRSDGAYTGELFF.

This clonotype was observed at least ten times. The rearrangement uses TRBV29-1 and TRBJ2-2; TRBD2 might be the D (6 bases). Germline lookup yields CDR1 SQVTM and CDR2 ANQGSEA. The V and J ends lost 5 bases and 4 bases respectively, with 11 bases between them. The CDR3 is 13 residues long. The CDR3 DNA reads as TGCAGCGTTCCGGGGAGGATCACCGGGGAGCTGTTTTTT. Its translation: CSVPGRITGELFF.

The V gene is TRBV29-1, the J gene TRBJ1-1; D gene ambiguous. There are 11 residues in the CDR3. Germline V lookup: CDR1 SQVTM, CDR2 ANQGSEA. V shed 4 bases and J shed 1 base, with 4 bases lying between them. This CDR3 reads CSVARNTEAFF. The CDR3, as DNA: TGCAGCGTTGCCAGGAACACTGAAGCTTTCTTT.

The rearrangement links TRBV28 to TRBJ2-2, with D unresolved. CDR1 and CDR2 from the germline V gene are MDHEN and SYDVKM. The ends were cut back, 4 bases at V and 1 base at J, with 7 bases in the middle. The CDR3 runs 14 residues. The CDR3 nucleotides are TGTGCCAGCAGTTCCTCCAGGAACACCGGGGAGCTGTTTTTT. Translation: CASSSSRNTGELFF.

The sample holds a few counts of this clonotype. The chain is built from TRBV11-2 and TRBJ2-4; 9 nucleotides match TRBD1. This CDR3 has 19 residues. Germline V lookup: CDR1 SGHAT, CDR2 FQNNGV. J gave up 2 bases and V 5 bases, and 16 bases lay outside the gene matches. Here the CDR3 DNA reads TGTGCCAGCAGCCAACGCGGGACAGGGACAGACGGGTCCAAAAACATTCAGTACTTC. Translating it yields CASSQRGTGTDGSKNIQYF.

This chain connects TRBV29-1 to TRBJ2-7; perhaps TRBD2 as D (6 bases). Trimming shortened V by 2 bases and J by 2 bases, and 16 bases separated the two germline ends. The CDR3 is made up of 15 amino acids. Per the germline V gene, CDR1 is SQVTM and CDR2 is ANQGSEA. The CDR3 region has the DNA TGCAGCGTTGAACTTGCTAGCGAGACAGCCTACGAGCAGTACTTC. This translates into CSVELASETAYEQYF.

J is TRBJ2-3 and V is TRBV7-3; perhaps TRBD2 as D (7 bases). The germline V gene encodes CDR1 SGHTA and CDR2 FQGTGA. The CDR3 loop spans 16 amino acids. V was pared by 3 bases and J by 6 bases, with 19 bases between. CDR3: CASSLSQEGGHDTQYF. The CDR3 DNA sequence: TGTGCCAGCAGCTTGAGCCAGGAGGGGGGGCACGATACGCAGTATTTT.

At least ten counts were recorded for this clonotype. V usage is TRBV7-9 and J usage is TRBJ2-5, with 12 bases matching TRBD2. In germline, CDR1 is SEHNR, CDR2 FQNEAQ (reference sequence). V lost 5 bases to trimming and J lost 2 bases; unmatched junction nucleotides: 3. There are 15 residues in the CDR3. CDR3 sequence: CASSRLAGAQETQYF. The CDR3 nucleotides read TGTGCCAGCAGCCGACTAGCGGGGGCACAAGAGACCCAGTACTTC. The variable domain in full, with the rest retrieved from reference TRBV7-9 and TRBJ2-5, is DTGVSQNPRHKITKRGQNVTFRCDPISEHNRLYWYRQTLGQGPEFLTYFQNEAQLEKSRLLSDRFSAERPKGSFSTLEIQRTEQGDSAMYLCASSRLAGAQETQYFGPGTRLLVL.

This clonotype was detected a few times. V is TRBV4-3 and J is TRBJ2-7; 8 positions match TRBD1. The trim removed 0 bases at V and 7 bases at J, leaving 11 bases unmatched. The CDR3 length is 16 residues. The germline gives CDR1 LGHNA, CDR2 YSLEER. The CDR3 DNA reads as TGCGCCAGCAGCCAAGAGGCGGGACAGGCTTTTGAGGAGCAGTACTTC. It translates to CASSQEAGQAFEEQYF.